Each of the 6 T cell receptor beta chains below was sequenced from the same sample in a study of long-term antiretroviral therapy in people with HIV. At survey level, the immunoSEQ assay was run in its v3.0 version. Only in-frame clones appear in the TCRdb table, and some are missing; sequencing was by immunoSEQ multiplex PCR. The table records 35,000 or so clones, roughly four fifths of them present only once. Sequenced here: unsorted PBMCs, sampled 0.4 years before starting antiretroviral therapy. The origin of the receptors is a man younger than 35 with HIV.

V gene TRBV28 combines with J gene TRBJ2-3; D is unresolved. Germline V gene data show CDR1 as MDHEN and CDR2 as SYDVKM. The CDR3 extends over 16 amino acids. Trimming left V 3 bases short and J 1 base short, with 14 bases between. CDR3 amino acids: CASSFEELKGTDTQYF. CDR3 sequence (DNA): TGTGCCAGCAGTTTCGAAGAACTAAAGGGCACAGATACGCAGTATTTT.

The rearrangement uses TRBV5-5 and TRBJ1-2; D not resolved. This CDR3 is built from 13 residues. Germline CDR1 SGHKS, CDR2 YYEKEE (reference sequence). The germline V and J ends were trimmed by 4 bases and 6 bases, with 13 bases remaining between them. The CDR3 sequence: CASSLGGVDGYTF. The DNA of the CDR3 is TGTGCCAGCAGCCTTGGTGGGGTGGATGGCTACACCTTC.

This clone was seen a few times. V and J are TRBV27 and TRBJ1-6, with D tentatively TRBD1 (6 bases). Germline V gene sequence: CDR1 MNHEY, CDR2 SMNVEV (reference sequence). This CDR3 contains 14 residues. The V gene lost 4 bases and the J gene lost 10 bases, with 14 bases spanning the gap. The CDR3: CASSWGGGRSPLHF. The CDR3 nucleotides read TGTGCCAGCAGTTGGGGTGGGGGCAGGTCACCCCTCCACTTT.

V usage is TRBV2 and J usage is TRBJ2-3; 7 bases are a match to TRBD1. The ends lost 7 bases at V and 5 bases at J; junction bases unmatched: 9. Germline loops: CDR1 SNHLY, CDR2 FYNNEI. This CDR3 spans 14 amino acids. The CDR3 spells CASTRPHRGDTQYF. CDR3 sequence (DNA): TGTGCCAGCACGCGGCCCCACAGGGGAGATACGCAGTATTTT.

The chain links TRBV14 to TRBJ2-5, with a tentative D call TRBD1 (6 bases). The J call is doubtful: the DNA matches TRBJ2-7 better. Looked up from germline, CDR1 is SGHDN and CDR2 is FVKESK. CDR3 size: 13 residues. For the CDR3, the DNA is TGTGCCAGCAGGGACAGCCGGTTCTACGAGCAGTACTTC. Encoded protein: CASRDSRFYEQYF.

This clone was detected once. The gene calls are TRBV11-1 and TRBJ2-7; D is uncertain. This CDR3 comprises 13 residues. Germline lookup yields CDR1 SGHAT and CDR2 FQDESV (reference sequence). Between the trimmed V and J ends, which lost 3 bases and 3 bases, there was a span of 9 bases. CDR3 DNA sequence: TGTGCCAGCAGCTTGGCAGCAAACTACGAGCAGTACTTC. This codes for CASSLAANYEQYF.